This T cell receptor beta chain was recorded in a study of T cell responses to AZD1222 COVID-19 vaccine. Study-wide results and caveats: Donors were chiefly white British, with a greater number of females, and clonal diversity was perhaps underestimated.

Of note for this clone: As yet, its antigen is unknown.

There are 13 residues in the CDR3. From germline, CDR1 is MGHRA and CDR2 YSYEKL. V lost 1 base and J lost 2, with 5 bases in between. Repertoires were generated with immunoSEQ multiplex PCR, while TCRdb's copy carries only in-frame clones and drops some. Here the sample spans roughly 93,000 clones, around 90% being singletons. The V and J genes are TRBV4-1 and TRBJ2-5; D not resolved. The sequence was obtained from an adult who received the AZD1222 COVID-19 vaccine. The sequencing used peripheral blood, collected 28 days after the second AZD1222 dose. The CDR3 nucleotides read TGCGCCAGCAGCCAAGTCCAACAAGAGACCCAGTACTTC. Translation: CASSQVQQETQYF.